This TCR beta chain was retrieved from a study of blood T cells in healthy people across ages. General observations from the study: PBMC samples, being unsorted, prevented any conclusive comparison of naive and antigen-experienced cells. Age showed a roughly linear inverse relationship with TCR beta diversity per million T cells.

Germline V gives CDR1 SGHVS, CDR2 FQNEAQ. The CDR3 has 16 residues. V was pared by 2 bases and J by 2 bases, with 8 bases of the junction left unmatched. Turning to this clonotype: The antigen is undetermined.

The second PCR ran about 6 to 11 cycles with a sample-barcoded 5' primer and J-beta primers. TCRdb passed the 5' RACE reads through MiXCR, listing each CDR3 protein once. The data show about 1.4 million distinct CDR3 sequences, 55% to 75% seen once. The J gene is TRBJ2-7, the V gene TRBV7-8, with 8 nucleotides matching TRBD1. Sequences were obtained from blood. This sequence was found in a man younger than 35 in good health. CDR3 DNA sequence: TGTGCCAGCAGCTTAACGACAGGGGAACTCACCTACGAGCAGTACTTC. Its protein product is CASSLTTGELTYEQYF. Supplemented by reference TRBV7-8 and TRBJ2-7, the full variable domain reads GAGVSQSPRYKVAKRGQDVALRCDPISGHVSLFWYQQALGQGPEFLTYFQNEAQLDKSGLPSDRFFAERPEGSVSTLKIQRTQQEDSAVYLCASSLTTGELTYEQYFGPGTRLTVT.